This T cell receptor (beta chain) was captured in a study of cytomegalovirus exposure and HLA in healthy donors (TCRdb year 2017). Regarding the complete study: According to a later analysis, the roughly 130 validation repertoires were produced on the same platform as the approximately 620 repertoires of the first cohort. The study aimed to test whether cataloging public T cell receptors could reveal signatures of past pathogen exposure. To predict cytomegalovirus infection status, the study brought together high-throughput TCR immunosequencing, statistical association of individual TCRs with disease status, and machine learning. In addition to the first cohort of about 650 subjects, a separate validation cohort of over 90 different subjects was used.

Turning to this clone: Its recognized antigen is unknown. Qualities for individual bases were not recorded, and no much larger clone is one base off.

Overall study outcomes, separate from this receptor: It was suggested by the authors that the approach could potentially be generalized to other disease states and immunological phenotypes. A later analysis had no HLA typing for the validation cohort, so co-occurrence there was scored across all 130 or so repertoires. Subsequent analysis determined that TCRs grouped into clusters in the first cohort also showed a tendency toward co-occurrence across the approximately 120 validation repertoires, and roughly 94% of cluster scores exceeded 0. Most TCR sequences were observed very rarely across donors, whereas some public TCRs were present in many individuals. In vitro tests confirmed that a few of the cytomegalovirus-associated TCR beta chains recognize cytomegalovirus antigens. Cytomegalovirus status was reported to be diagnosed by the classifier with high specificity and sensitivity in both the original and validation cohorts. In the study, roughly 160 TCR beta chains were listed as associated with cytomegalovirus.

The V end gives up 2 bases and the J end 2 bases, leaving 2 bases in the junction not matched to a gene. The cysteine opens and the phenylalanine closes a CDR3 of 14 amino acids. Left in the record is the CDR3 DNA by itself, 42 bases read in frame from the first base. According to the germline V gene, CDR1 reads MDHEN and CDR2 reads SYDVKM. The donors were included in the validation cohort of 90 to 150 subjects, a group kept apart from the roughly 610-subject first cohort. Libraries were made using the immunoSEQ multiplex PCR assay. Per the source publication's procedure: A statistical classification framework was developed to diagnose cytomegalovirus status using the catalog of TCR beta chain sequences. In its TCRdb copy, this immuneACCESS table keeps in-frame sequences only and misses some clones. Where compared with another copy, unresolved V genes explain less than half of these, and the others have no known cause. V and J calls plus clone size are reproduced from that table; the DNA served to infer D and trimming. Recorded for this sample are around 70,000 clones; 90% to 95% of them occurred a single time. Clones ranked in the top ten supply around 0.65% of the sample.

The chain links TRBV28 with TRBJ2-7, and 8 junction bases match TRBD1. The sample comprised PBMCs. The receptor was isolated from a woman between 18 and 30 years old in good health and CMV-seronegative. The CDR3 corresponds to CASSLGDRPYEQYF. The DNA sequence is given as TGTGCCAGCAGTTTAGGGGACAGGCCCTACGAGCAGTACTTC.